These T cell receptor beta chains were read from a single sample in a study of T-cell reconstitution after alpha-beta-depleted transplantation in children. TCRdb re-called the PCR reads with MiXCR, one entry per CDR3 protein. The table has about 610,000 distinct CDR3 sequences, about 11% seen once. The sample was PBMCs from the stem cell graft donor, taken from the stem cell graft. These receptors were obtained from a human donor who donated a stem cell graft to a child with acute myeloid leukemia. Both conserved end residues are part of each CDR3. A D gene is named only where the DNA matches it firmly. Clone size appears in some rows only: once, few, many, or a class for an expanded clone.

d_gene: .
abundance: many
v_gene: TRBV7-8
j_gene: TRBJ2-2
CDR3aa: CASSPKNTGELFF
CDR3nt: TGTGCCAGCAGCCCGAAGAACACCGGGGAGCTGTTTTTT

d_gene: TRBD2
abundance: .
v_gene: TRBV27
j_gene: TRBJ2-7
CDR3aa: CASLGTSGPREQYF
CDR3nt: TGTGCCAGTCTCGGGACTAGCGGCCCCCGGGAGCAGTACTTC

d_gene: .
abundance: .
v_gene: TRBV7-2
j_gene: TRBJ2-2
CDR3aa: CASSAVRGGELFF
CDR3nt: TGTGCCAGCTCGGCGGTTAGGGGCGGGGAGCTGTTTTTT

d_gene: .
abundance: few
v_gene: TRBV6-1
j_gene: TRBJ2-4
CDR3aa: CASSDRGTGGIQYF
CDR3nt: TGTGCCAGCAGTGACAGGGGGACTGGAGGCATTCAGTACTTC

d_gene: .
abundance: many
v_gene: TRBV11-2
j_gene: TRBJ2-1
CDR3aa: CASSSRQLNEQFF
CDR3nt: TGTGCCAGCAGCTCCAGACAGCTAAATGAGCAGTTCTTC

d_gene: TRBD1
abundance: .
v_gene: TRBV27
j_gene: TRBJ2-1
CDR3aa: CASSGTGSGEQFF
CDR3nt: TGTGCCAGCAGTGGGACAGGGTCGGGTGAGCAGTTCTTC

d_gene: .
abundance: many
v_gene: TRBV29-1
j_gene: TRBJ2-3
CDR3aa: CSVDGTGFRDTQYF
CDR3nt: TGCAGCGTTGATGGAACAGGGTTCAGAGATACGCAGTATTTT

d_gene: .
abundance: many
v_gene: TRBV7-2
j_gene: TRBJ2-7
CDR3aa: CASSRFFRDFSYEQYF
CDR3nt: TGTGCCAGCAGCCGTTTTTTTCGGGATTTCTCCTACGAGCAGTACTTC

d_gene: .
abundance: .
v_gene: TRBV7-9
j_gene: TRBJ2-7
CDR3aa: CASSLRRGTVRSYEQYF
CDR3nt: TGTGCCAGCAGCTTAAGACGGGGGACAGTACGCTCCTACGAGCAGTACTTC

d_gene: TRBD2
abundance: many
v_gene: TRBV20-1
j_gene: TRBJ2-7
CDR3aa: CSARRWDYSDF
CDR3nt: TGCAGTGCTAGGCGTTGGGACTACAGCGACTTC

d_gene: TRBD1
abundance: .
v_gene: TRBV3-1
j_gene: TRBJ1-2
CDR3aa: CASRPDRGEGYTF
CDR3nt: TGTGCCAGCAGACCCGACAGGGGGGAAGGCTACACCTTC

d_gene: .
abundance: .
v_gene: TRBV7-6
j_gene: TRBJ2-5
CDR3aa: CASAAGTQETQYF
CDR3nt: TGTGCCAGCGCTGCGGGAACCCAGGAGACCCAGTACTTC

d_gene: TRBD2
abundance: many
v_gene: TRBV12-3/TRBV12-4
j_gene: TRBJ2-5
CDR3aa: CASSSSGRGETQYF
CDR3nt: TGTGCCAGCAGTTCCAGCGGGAGAGGAGAGACCCAGTACTTC

d_gene: TRBD2
abundance: many
v_gene: TRBV20-1
j_gene: TRBJ2-7
CDR3aa: CSARPMRAGEKANEQYF
CDR3nt: TGCAGTGCTAGACCGATGAGGGCGGGAGAGAAAGCGAACGAGCAGTACTTC

d_gene: TRBD1
abundance: .
v_gene: TRBV7-3
j_gene: TRBJ2-1
CDR3aa: CASSLTPTGQDQAYYNEQFF
CDR3nt: TGTGCCAGCAGCTTAACCCCGACAGGGCAGGACCAAGCGTACTACAATGAGCAGTTCTTC

d_gene: .
abundance: .
v_gene: TRBV28
j_gene: TRBJ2-2
CDR3aa: CASSIAGAGELFF
CDR3nt: TGTGCCAGCAGTATCGCTGGGGCCGGGGAGCTGTTTTTT

d_gene: TRBD1
abundance: few
v_gene: TRBV5-6
j_gene: TRBJ2-1
CDR3aa: CASSIGQGAYNEQFF
CDR3nt: TGTGCCAGCAGCATAGGACAGGGCGCCTACAATGAGCAGTTCTTC

d_gene: .
abundance: few
v_gene: TRBV6-2/TRBV6-3
j_gene: TRBJ2-1
CDR3aa: CASIGGQPHNEQFF
CDR3nt: TGTGCCAGCATAGGGGGGCAGCCACACAATGAGCAGTTCTTC